This T cell receptor beta chain was identified in a study of T cells after yellow fever vaccination. One entry per CDR3 protein, called by TCRdb with MiXCR from the 5' RACE reads. The data show some 350,000 distinct CDR3 sequences, with 7.5% to 9% seen just once and about 20% held by the top ten. This clonotype was counted only a few times. This CDR3 contains 17 residues. V dropped 0 bases and J dropped 4; count of bases not matched to a gene: 6. Per the germline V gene, CDR1 is DFQATT and CDR2 is SNEGSKA (reference sequence). The source material was PBMCs, sampled on the day of the first yellow fever vaccination. The chain couples TRBV20-1 to TRBJ2-3; 14 bases fit TRBD2. The receptor was derived from a man younger than 35 who received the YFV17D yellow fever vaccine. In DNA, the CDR3 is TGCAGTGCTAGAGACATGACTAGCGGGGGGGCGGCAGATACGCAGTATTTT. Protein: CSARDMTSGGAADTQYF.